Many counts were recorded for the clone carrying this T cell receptor (beta chain). Its antigen is unidentified. Only in-frame clones appear in the TCRdb table, and some are missing; sequencing was by immunoSEQ multiplex PCR. Altogether 40,000 to 55,000 clones were found in the sample, and no singletons occur. These data come from a study of T cells after posttransplantation cyclophosphamide. Study-level results: Blood and skin or GI T cell repertoires showed limited TRB overlap. Later post-transplant blood repertoires were often dominated by donor CD8+ memory clones. Recipient CMV seropositivity and CMV reactivation strongly tracked TRB clonality.

The CDR3 contains 13 residues. Germline assignment: CDR1 SQVTM and CDR2 ANQGSEA. V lost 7 bases to trimming and J lost 6 bases, with 17 bases between them. On the day of bone marrow donation, the related graft donor provided peripheral blood. The receptor was derived from a man aged 35 to 55 in good health, CMV-negative, and a related stem cell transplant donor. Sequencing was done on a sample of PBMCs. The chain has TRBV29-1 and TRBJ2-3, with D perhaps TRBD2 (6 bases). CDR3 loop: CSAAPGAVDTQYF. The DNA of the CDR3 is TGCAGCGCCGCTCCGGGAGCGGTGGATACGCAGTATTTT.